A selection of T cell receptor beta chains follows, all from one sample in a study of blood T cell repertoires in COVID-19. The method was immunoSEQ multiplex PCR; TCRdb's version includes in-frame clones alone and lacks a portion of them. The data show some 200,000 clones, approximately 82% seen once. The sequenced sample consisted of peripheral blood. Receptors originate from a human donor in a cohort sampled during active COVID-19. Each CDR3 is given with its conserved first and last residue. Fields, in order: clone size, V gene, D gene, J gene, CDR3 protein. A D gene is named only where the DNA matches it firmly. Clone size, where shown, is once, few, many, or a class for clones that have expanded.

>-|TRBV28|TRBD1|TRBJ1-2
CASSFWTGQGEAYGYTF
>-|TRBV6-5|TRBD2|TRBJ2-7
CASRTPGTMGEQYF
>once|TRBV7-6|-|TRBJ2-1
CASSQASGFPNEQFF
>-|TRBV7-2|TRBD1|TRBJ2-5
CASGGTGASQETQYF
>-|TRBV2|TRBD2|TRBJ2-1
CASNPERGAYNEQFF
>-|TRBV28|TRBD2|TRBJ2-2
CASSLGGLANTGELFF
>many|TRBV28|-|TRBJ2-7
CASSHPEAGPLGEQYF
>-|TRBV5-4|TRBD1|TRBJ1-1
CASSLGAGGGLNTEAFF
>-|TRBV5-4|-|TRBJ2-7
CASSPRPTGQSYEQYF
>-|TRBV28|TRBD2|TRBJ2-7
CASSLGGSQYF
>-|TRBV28|-|TRBJ1-5
CASSLKFRTVLNQPQHF